This T cell receptor beta chain appears in the sequencing data of a study of blood T cells in healthy people across ages. Donors each provided ten milliliters of peripheral blood. General observations from the study: What prevented conclusive comparison of naive and antigen-experienced cells was that PBMCs were unsorted. TCR beta diversity tracked closely with naive T cell percentage.

This clonotype was detected only a few times. What it binds is unknown. Using a J-beta primer mix together with a sample-barcoded 5' primer, a second PCR was run for roughly 6 to 12 cycles. TCRdb re-called the 5' RACE reads through MiXCR, storing one row per CDR3 protein. The data show hundreds of thousands of distinct CDR3 sequences, under 45% seen once. The clonotype originates from a man between 60 and 75 years old in good health. Sequenced input: blood.

Written as DNA, the CDR3 is TGCAGTGCTATCCCCTGGCGGACAGGCCTTAATGAGCAGTTCTTC. Translated: CSAIPWRTGLNEQFF. The V and J genes are TRBV20-1 and TRBJ2-1; 7 nucleotides align to TRBD1. Germline CDR1 DFQATT, CDR2 SNEGSKA (reference sequence). After removal of 4 bases from V and 7 bases from J, the junction contained 13 bases not matched to a gene. This CDR3 comprises 15 residues.